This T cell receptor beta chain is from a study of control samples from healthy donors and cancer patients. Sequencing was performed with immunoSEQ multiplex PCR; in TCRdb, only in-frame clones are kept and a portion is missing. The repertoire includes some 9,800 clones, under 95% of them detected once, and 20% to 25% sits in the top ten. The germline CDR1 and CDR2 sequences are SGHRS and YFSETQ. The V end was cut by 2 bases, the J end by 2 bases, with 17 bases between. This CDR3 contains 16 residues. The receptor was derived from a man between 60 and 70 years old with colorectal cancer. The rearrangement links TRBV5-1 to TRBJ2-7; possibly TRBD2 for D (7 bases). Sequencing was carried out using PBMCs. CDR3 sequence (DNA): TGCGCCAGCAGCTTCTTGTCGGGGGGCCCCCCCTACGAGCAGTACTTC. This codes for CASSFLSGGPPYEQYF.